Shown below are 14 T cell receptor beta chains from a single sample sequenced in a study of OX40 agonist ivuxolimab in advanced cancers. Profiling relied on immunoSEQ multiplex PCR, and the TCRdb table lists in-frame clones only, not all of them. There are fewer than 85,000 clones in the sample; approximately 92% occur only once, and approximately 0.56% lies in the top ten. This specimen was CD4+ or CD8+ T cells sorted from blood, taken in a trial of the OX40 agonist ivuxolimab. The receptors were gathered from an adult with an advanced solid tumor such as melanoma, head and neck, liver or kidney cancer.

The chain has TRBV7-6 and TRBJ2-7; 13 bases are shared with TRBD2. Germline V gene lookup returns CDR1 SGHVS and CDR2 FNYEAQ. Trimming at V came to 4 bases and at J to 4 bases, leaving 4 bases not matched to a gene. The CDR3 loop spans 15 amino acids. The CDR3 is CASSSGLAGAYEQYF. In nucleotides, the CDR3 is TGTGCCAGCAGCTCTGGACTAGCGGGAGCATACGAGCAGTACTTC.

This chain uses TRBV11-2 with TRBJ2-5; 12 positions agree with TRBD2. The CDR3 consists of 16 residues. V lost 0 bases, J lost 4 bases, and 3 bases stayed unmatched. The germline V gene encodes CDR1 SGHAT and CDR2 FQNNGV. CDR3 sequence reads: CASSLDASGRAETQYF. The CDR3 DNA follows: TGTGCCAGCAGCTTAGATGCTAGCGGGAGGGCAGAGACCCAGTACTTC.

The chain employs TRBV7-9 and TRBJ1-1; 9 nucleotides line up with TRBD1. Germline V gene data show CDR1 as SEHNR and CDR2 as FQNEAQ (reference sequence). Trimming at V came to 5 bases and at J to 4 bases, leaving 11 bases not matched to a gene. This CDR3 has 16 residues. This CDR3 is CASSPQTGGWGTEAFF. CDR3 coding DNA: TGTGCCAGCAGCCCCCAGACAGGGGGGTGGGGCACTGAAGCTTTCTTT.

The V gene is TRBV6-6, the J gene TRBJ2-1, with 11 bases identical to TRBD2. V shed 5 bases and J 4 bases; nucleotides not matched to a gene: 4. The CDR3 has 15 amino acids. In germline, CDR1 is MNHNY, CDR2 SVGAGI (reference sequence). CDR3 coding DNA: TGTGCCAGCAGTGCGGGACTAGCGGTATACAATGAGCAGTTCTTC. Its protein is CASSAGLAVYNEQFF.

This clone was detected only a few times. The J gene is TRBJ2-1, the V gene TRBV7-2; 9 nucleotides line up with TRBD2. The CDR3 has 15 residues. V lost 6 bases and J lost 6; bases outside the gene matches: 9. From germline, CDR1 is SGHTA and CDR2 FQGNSA. This CDR3 reads CASSYSGSRTNEQFF. The CDR3 bases are TGTGCCAGCAGTTATAGCGGGAGTCGTACCAATGAGCAGTTCTTC. Variable domain in full (rest from reference TRBV7-2 and TRBJ2-1): GAGVSQSPSNKVTEKGKDVELRCDPISGHTALYWYRQSLGQGLEFLIYFQGNSAPDKSGLPSDRFSAERTGGSVSTLTIQRTQQEDSAVYLCASSYSGSRTNEQFFGPGTRLTVL.

This sequence joins TRBV5-6 and TRBJ2-5; D not resolved. Trimming pared 4 bases from V and 5 bases from J, leaving 9 bases between. CDR1 is SGHDT and CDR2 is YYEEEE in the germline V gene. The CDR3 has 12 residues. This CDR3 reads CASSRIQETQYF. The CDR3 DNA follows: TGTGCCAGCAGCCGGATCCAGGAGACCCAGTACTTC.

The rearrangement joins TRBV11-3 to TRBJ2-3, with D possibly TRBD1 on 6 matching bases. V shed 5 bases and J shed 1 base, with 13 bases lying between them. The germline V gene encodes CDR1 SGHNT and CDR2 YENEEA. The CDR3 spans 15 residues. In DNA, the CDR3 is TGTGCCAGCAGCCGAACAGGGTACCGCACAGATACGCAGTATTTT. Translation gives CASSRTGYRTDTQYF.

This clone was recorded once. The chain couples TRBV6-1 to TRBJ1-2, with no clear D. This CDR3 contains 14 residues. CDR1 is MNHNS, CDR2 SASEGT, per germline. Deletions cut 6 bases from V and 1 base from J, with 12 bases between. The CDR3 loop is CASSPPFSNYGYTF. The CDR3, as DNA: TGTGCCAGCAGCCCCCCTTTTAGTAACTATGGCTACACCTTC.

The rearrangement joins TRBV7-2 to TRBJ2-5, with 12 bases aligning to TRBD1. After removal of 5 bases from V and 5 bases from J, the junction contained 9 bases not matched to a gene. CDR1 and CDR2 from the germline V gene are SGHTA and FQGNSA. The CDR3 has 16 amino acids. CDR3 sequence reads: CASSTGTGGLTETQYF. The CDR3 nucleotides read TGTGCCAGCAGCACGGGGACAGGGGGCCTCACGGAGACCCAGTACTTC.

The chain uses TRBV11-3 and TRBJ2-2; D is perhaps TRBD1 (6 bases). The V gene's germline CDR1 is SGHNT and CDR2 YENEEA. V gave up 3 bases and J gave up 4 bases, with 18 bases separating them. The CDR3 spans 17 residues. The CDR3: CASSLGAIWGFTGELFF. The CDR3 DNA is TGTGCCAGCAGCTTGGGGGCCATCTGGGGGTTCACCGGGGAGCTGTTTTTT. Full variable domain (missing parts from reference TRBV11-3 and TRBJ2-2): EAGVVQSPRYKIIEKKQPVAFWCNPISGHNTLYWYLQNLGQGPELLIRYENEEAVDDSQLPKDRFSAERLKGVDSTLKIQPAELGDSAVYLCASSLGAIWGFTGELFFGEGSRLTVL.

The V gene is TRBV29-1, the J gene TRBJ2-7, with 7 bases that match TRBD2. Germline assignment: CDR1 SQVTM and CDR2 ANQGSEA. The trim removed 3 bases at V and 1 base at J, leaving 9 bases unmatched. The CDR3 is made up of 15 amino acids. The CDR3 spells CSVELGLGSSYEQYF. The CDR3, as DNA: TGCAGCGTTGAGTTAGGACTAGGTTCATCCTACGAGCAGTACTTC.

This clone was detected only once. The chain combines TRBV19 with TRBJ2-7; 10 nucleotides align to TRBD2. V trimming: 4 bases; J trimming: 3 bases; junction bases outside the gene matches: 0. Germline-derived CDR1 and CDR2 are LNHDA and SQIVND (reference sequence). The CDR3 has 13 amino acids. The chain's CDR3 is CASSRTSGYEQYF. The DNA of the CDR3 is TGTGCCAGTAGTAGGACTAGCGGCTACGAGCAGTACTTC.

This clone was detected only once. The chain carries TRBV7-3 and TRBJ2-1; D might be TRBD1 (5 bases). The CDR3 covers 15 residues. The germline CDR1 and CDR2 sequences are SGHTA and FQGTGA. V gave up 2 bases and J gave up 2 bases, with 10 bases separating them. CDR3 nucleotide sequence: TGTGCCAGCAGCTTAGACAGCCAACCCTACAATGAGCAGTTCTTC. This translates into CASSLDSQPYNEQFF.

The chain combines TRBV19 with TRBJ2-5; no clear D. Germline lookup yields CDR1 LNHDA and CDR2 SQIVND (reference sequence). The CDR3 is made up of 13 amino acids. Trimming removed 7 bases at V and 2 bases at J, with 11 bases between. The CDR3 is CASTETQQETQYF. The CDR3 bases are TGTGCCAGTACCGAGACACAGCAAGAGACCCAGTACTTC.